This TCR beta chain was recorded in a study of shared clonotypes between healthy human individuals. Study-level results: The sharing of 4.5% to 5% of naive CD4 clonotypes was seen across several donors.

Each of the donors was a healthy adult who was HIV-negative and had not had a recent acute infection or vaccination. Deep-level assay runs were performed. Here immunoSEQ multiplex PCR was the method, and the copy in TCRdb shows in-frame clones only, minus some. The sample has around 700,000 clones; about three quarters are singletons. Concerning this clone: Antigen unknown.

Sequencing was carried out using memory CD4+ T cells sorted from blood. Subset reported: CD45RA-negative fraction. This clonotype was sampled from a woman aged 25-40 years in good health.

CDR3 amino acids: CATARAGVNEQFF. The CDR3 nucleotides are TGTGCCACCGCCAGGGCGGGGGTCAATGAGCAGTTCTTC. The chain employs TRBV6-5 and TRBJ2-1, with 7 nucleotides matching TRBD2. CDR1 and CDR2 (germline): MNHEY, SVGAGI. The junction had 9 bases not matched to a gene; V was cut back by 10 bases and J by 6 bases. The CDR3 totals 13 residues.